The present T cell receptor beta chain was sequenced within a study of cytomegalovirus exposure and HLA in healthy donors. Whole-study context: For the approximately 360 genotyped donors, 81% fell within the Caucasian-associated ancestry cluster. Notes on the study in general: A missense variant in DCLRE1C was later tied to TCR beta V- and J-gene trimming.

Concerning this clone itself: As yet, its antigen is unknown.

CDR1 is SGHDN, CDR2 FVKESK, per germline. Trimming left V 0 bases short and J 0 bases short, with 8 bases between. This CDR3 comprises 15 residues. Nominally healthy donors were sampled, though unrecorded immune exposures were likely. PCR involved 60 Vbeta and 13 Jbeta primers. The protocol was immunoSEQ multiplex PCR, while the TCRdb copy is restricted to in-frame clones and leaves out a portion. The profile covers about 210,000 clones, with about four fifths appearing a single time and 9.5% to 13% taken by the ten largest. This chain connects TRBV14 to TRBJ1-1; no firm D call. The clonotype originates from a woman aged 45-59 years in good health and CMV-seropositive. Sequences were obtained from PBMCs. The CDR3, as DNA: TGTGCCAGCAGCCAAGATATCACTGTGAACACTGAAGCTTTCTTT. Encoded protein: CASSQDITVNTEAFF. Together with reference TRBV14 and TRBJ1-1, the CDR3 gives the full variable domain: EAGVTQFPSHSVIEKGQTVTLRCDPISGHDNLYWYRRVMGKEIKFLLHFVKESKQDESGMPNNRFLAERTGGTYSTLKVQPAELEDSGVYFCASSQDITVNTEAFFGQGTRLTVV.